These 14 T cell receptor beta chains came from one sample sequenced in a study of cytomegalovirus exposure and HLA in healthy donors. PCR used 60 Vbeta primers and 13 Jbeta primers. Repertoires were generated with immunoSEQ multiplex PCR, while TCRdb's copy carries only in-frame clones and drops some. The top ten hold less than 3% of the sample, which has some 200,000 clones, around 62% seen once. The sequenced sample was PBMCs. The receptor source for this set is a middle-aged man in good health and CMV-seronegative.

This rearrangement joins TRBV6-1 to TRBJ1-2; tentatively, D is TRBD1 (6 bases). V lost 3 bases and J 4 bases, leaving 12 bases between the germline ends. Germline V lookup: CDR1 MNHNS, CDR2 SASEGT. The CDR3 totals 14 residues. CDR3 nucleotides: TGTGCCAGCAGTGATCTACAGGGCCCCTATGGCTACACCTTC. Its protein is CASSDLQGPYGYTF.

The chain uses TRBV6-5 and TRBJ1-2; 7 bases line up with TRBD1. The CDR3 length is 14 residues. With 2 bases clipped from V and 4 bases from J, the junction kept 4 bases outside the gene matches. The germline V gene encodes CDR1 MNHEY and CDR2 SVGAGI. The CDR3 DNA is TGTGCCAGCAGTTACGGCGACAGGGCCTATGGCTACACCTTC. Encoded protein: CASSYGDRAYGYTF.

The V gene is TRBV5-4, the J gene TRBJ2-5, with D perhaps TRBD2 (6 bases). Germline CDR1 reads SGHNT; CDR2 reads YYREEE (reference sequence). This CDR3 is 15 amino acids long. The germline V and J ends were trimmed by 7 bases and 2 bases, with 18 bases remaining between them. The CDR3 nucleotides read TGTGCCAGCGGCTGGGGTTTAGCGGTTCAAGAGACCCAGTACTTC. Translated, it gives CASGWGLAVQETQYF.

This clone was detected only once. The V call is TRBV7-2, the J call TRBJ2-5; possible D gene TRBD2, 6 bases. The ends were cut back, 0 bases at V and 0 bases at J, with 11 bases in the middle. This CDR3 is 16 amino acids long. Germline CDR1 is SGHTA and CDR2 is FQGNSA. CDR3 DNA sequence: TGTGCCAGCAGCTTAGCGCTTCAGCGGGACCAAGAGACCCAGTACTTC. Amino acids: CASSLALQRDQETQYF.

The rearrangement joins TRBV6-6 to TRBJ1-1, with D unclear. The CDR3 loop spans 14 amino acids. V lost 0 bases and J 1 base, leaving 6 bases between the germline ends. Germline CDR1 MNHNY, CDR2 SVGAGI (reference sequence). This CDR3 reads CASSYSTGNTEAFF. CDR3 bases: TGTGCCAGCAGTTACTCGACGGGGAACACTGAAGCTTTCTTT.

The J gene is TRBJ1-4, the V gene TRBV10-3; 9 bases agree with TRBD1. CDR3 size: 15 residues. V shed 5 bases, J shed 4 bases, and the junction held 5 bases outside the gene matches. CDR1 is ENHRY and CDR2 is SYGVKD in the germline V gene. Written as DNA, the CDR3 is TGTGCCATCAGTCCGGGACAGGGAGATAATGAAAAACTGTTTTTT. Amino acid sequence: CAISPGQGDNEKLFF.

This chain links TRBV27 with TRBJ2-3, with 11 bases identical to TRBD2. This CDR3 has 18 amino acids. CDR1 and CDR2 (germline): MNHEY, SMNVEV (reference sequence). The V gene end was trimmed by 1 base and the J gene end by 2 bases; junction bases not matched to a gene: 8. CDR3 in DNA: TGTGCCAGCAGTTTATTACCGGGACTAGCGGAACACACAGATACGCAGTATTTT. Translation: CASSLLPGLAEHTDTQYF.

This chain joins TRBV29-1 and TRBJ2-3; D not resolved. Trimming pared 5 bases from V and 0 bases from J, leaving 6 bases between. The CDR3 has 12 amino acids. Germline CDR1 SQVTM, CDR2 ANQGSEA. CDR3 protein: CSVRTSTDTQYF. DNA for the CDR3: TGCAGCGTTCGTACTAGCACAGATACGCAGTATTTT.

The table lists this clone with a few counts. CDR3 bases: TGTGCCAGCTCACCAGGAGCGGCAGGATGGTCCGATGGCTACACCTTC. This translates into CASSPGAAGWSDGYTF. This chain joins TRBV18 and TRBJ1-2, with D uncertain. This CDR3 is 16 amino acids long. CDR1 and CDR2 from the germline V gene are KGHSH and LQKENI. V lost 2 bases and J lost 6, with 19 bases in between. Full variable domain (outside the CDR3, taken from reference TRBV18 and TRBJ1-2): NAGVMQNPRHLVRRRGQEARLRCSPMKGHSHVYWYRQLPEEGLKFMVYLQKENIIDESGMPKERFSAEFPKEGPSILRIQQVVRGDSAAYFCASSPGAAGWSDGYTFGSGTRLTVV.

Concerning this clone: One end of the junction fails to match germline, which may point to a read error. The chain has TRBV7-7 and TRBJ2-3, with TRBD2 identical over 11 bases. This CDR3 is built from 14 residues. CDR1 is SSHAT and CDR2 is FNYEAQ in the germline V gene (reference sequence). The CDR3 loop is CASSPGTSGATQYF. The DNA for the CDR3 is TGTGCTAGCAGCCCCGGGACTAGCGGAGCGACGCAGTATTTT.

A remark on this clone: One end of the junction varies from germline; a read error may be responsible. The rearrangement joins TRBV7-9 to TRBJ1-2, with a weak D call TRBD1 (6 bases). The CDR3 consists of 14 residues. From germline, CDR1 is SEHNR and CDR2 FQNEAQ (reference sequence). CDR3 sequence (DNA): TGTTCCAGCAGCCCGACGGGGGGCTCCTATGGCTACACCTTC. This translates into CSSSPTGGSYGYTF.

The genes are TRBV2 and TRBJ1-5; D possibly corresponds to TRBD1 (6 bases). The CDR3 is made up of 15 amino acids. CDR1 and CDR2 from the germline V gene are SNHLY and FYNNEI. Trimming left V 7 bases short and J 2 bases short, with 15 bases between. Here the CDR3 reads CASTRGGLGNQPQHF. In nucleotides, the CDR3 is TGTGCCAGCACGCGGGGGGGGCTGGGCAATCAGCCCCAGCATTTT.

This chain connects TRBV7-2 to TRBJ1-1, with D tentatively TRBD1 (5 bases). CDR3 length equals 15 residues. The germline CDR1 and CDR2 sequences are SGHTA and FQGNSA. V was pared by 5 bases and J by 1 base, with 14 bases between. The CDR3 here is CASSQFGGSNTEAFF. The DNA of the CDR3 is TGTGCCAGCAGCCAATTCGGGGGATCGAACACTGAAGCTTTCTTT.

Note on this clone: This sample also contains other DNA sequences that code for the same CDR3. V gene TRBV6-5 combines with J gene TRBJ2-3; D remains unclear. V was trimmed by 0 bases and J by 1 base, leaving 5 bases between them. The CDR3 has 14 amino acids. Germline CDR1 reads MNHEY; CDR2 reads SVGAGI. The CDR3 is CASSYSPGTDTQYF. The DNA of the CDR3 is TGTGCCAGCAGTTACTCGCCGGGCACAGATACGCAGTATTTT.